The present T cell receptor (beta chain) was sequenced within a study of blood T cell repertoires in COVID-19 (TCRdb year 2020). Regarding the complete study: The collaborator samples originated in the United States, Italy and Spain and spanned the acute and convalescent phases of COVID-19. The dataset comprised deeply sampled blood TCRbeta repertoires from subjects exposed to, actively infected with, or recovered from COVID-19. The material from the prospective study consisted of cDNA or gDNA derived from T cells, B-cell-depleted T cells, or PBMCs. The repertoires were released in a freely available public database intended as a resource for research on the immune response to SARS-CoV-2. Samples were obtained from the ongoing ImmuneRACE study (first 160 participants) and from over a thousand subjects provided by 6 global collaborators. Nearly every sample came with metadata listing a de-identified subject ID, COVID-19 status, age in years and sex. HLA class I and class II types, where available, came from metadata supplied by the sample provider rather than from assay-based typing.

General study outcomes and caveats: The amount of clinical and demographic metadata varied by source and participant and was provided uncurated.

Regarding this clone: Its antigen specificity is not known. No base qualities exist here, and no much larger clone lies one base off it.

Including the terminal cysteine and phenylalanine, the CDR3 comprises 13 residues. The only DNA kept is the CDR3, 39 bases in frame from the first base. V lost 1 base and J lost 5 bases; the stretch between them is 8 bases long. In the germline V gene (reference sequence), CDR1 corresponds to LGHDT and CDR2 to YNNKEL. Collaborating institutions collected whole blood in K2EDTA tubes following their own protocols. For TCRbeta analysis, collaborators shipped samples as frozen whole blood, isolated PBMCs, or DNA extracted from either of those sample types. TCRbeta CDR3 regions were amplified from genomic DNA by means of the immunoSEQ Assay, a bias-controlled multiplex PCR. As for how the authors treated the data: The number of nucleated cells in each sample was estimated by amplification of reference gene primers within the assay. To quantify the absolute abundance of each unique TCRbeta CDR3 rearrangement, sequence reads were collapsed and filtered. Productive Simpson clonality was computed per sample as the square root of Simpson's diversity index over productive rearrangements. TCRdb's version of the immuneACCESS table is confined to in-frame rearrangements and falls short of the full clone set. An unresolved V gene accounts for under half of the shortfall where checked; the remainder is of unknown origin. V and J calls and clone size are those listed in that table; D and trimming were worked out from the DNA. The sample yields about 210,000 clones; around four fifths were counted once. The top ten clonotypes cover under 3% of the sample.

The chain employs TRBV3-1 (or the pseudogene TRBV3-2) and TRBJ2-5; TRBD1 is a weak D gene call, 6 bases matching. The sample taken for sequencing was peripheral blood. The TCR was taken from a man in his forties or fifties with active or convalescent COVID-19. This receptor carries the CDR3 CASSQAGAETQYF. The nucleotide sequence is given as TGTGCCAGCAGCCAAGCAGGGGCTGAGACCCAGTACTTC.